This entry describes one T cell receptor beta chain. What it binds is not known. The source of the sample is a study of graft-versus-host responses after intestinal transplantation. Study overall: Each patient got anti-thymocyte globulin induction, then tacrolimus and steroids for about 3 years.

TCRdb keeps only in-frame clones here, not all; method: immunoSEQ multiplex PCR. The sample has over 65,000 clones; approximately 89% are singletons. V was pared by 0 bases and J by 4 bases, with 16 bases between. Germline V lookup: CDR1 SGHKS, CDR2 YYEKEE (reference sequence). The length of the CDR3 is 16 residues. The sequences come from unstimulated CD8+ T cells sorted from spleen or lymph node cells, collected before transplant. The TCR comes from a human donor who was the organ donor for an intestinal transplant. The chain carries TRBV5-5 and TRBJ1-1; D may be TRBD1 (5 bases). The CDR3 protein is CASSLAGGPGRTEAFF. As DNA, the CDR3 is TGTGCCAGCAGCTTGGCGGGGGGTCCTGGCCGCACTGAAGCTTTCTTT.